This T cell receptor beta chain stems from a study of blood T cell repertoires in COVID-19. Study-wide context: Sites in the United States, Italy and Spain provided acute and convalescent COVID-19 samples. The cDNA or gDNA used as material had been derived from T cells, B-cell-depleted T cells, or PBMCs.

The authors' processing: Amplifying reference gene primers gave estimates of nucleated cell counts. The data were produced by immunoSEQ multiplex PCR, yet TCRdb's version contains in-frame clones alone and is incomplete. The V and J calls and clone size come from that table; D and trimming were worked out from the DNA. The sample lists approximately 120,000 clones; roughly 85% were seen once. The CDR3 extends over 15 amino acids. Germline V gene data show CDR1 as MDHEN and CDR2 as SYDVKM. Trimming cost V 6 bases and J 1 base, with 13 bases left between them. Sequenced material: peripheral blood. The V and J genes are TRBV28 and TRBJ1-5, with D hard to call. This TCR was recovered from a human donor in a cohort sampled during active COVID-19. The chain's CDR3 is CASRRHSRSNQPQHF. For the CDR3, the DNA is TGTGCCAGCAGAAGGCACAGCAGGAGCAATCAGCCCCAGCATTTT.